These 8 T cell receptor beta chains were all obtained from the same sample, sequenced in a study of control samples from healthy donors and cancer patients. Profiled with immunoSEQ multiplex PCR; TCRdb holds only in-frame clones, not every one. This table has 84,000 or so clones, roughly 89% appearing once. Input material: blood. The receptors were gathered from a middle-aged man in good health.

For this clone: Other nucleotide sequences from this sample produce the same CDR3. V and J are TRBV9 and TRBJ2-7, with D maybe TRBD2 (7 bases). This CDR3 region has 14 residues. Germline-derived CDR1 and CDR2 are SGDLS and YYNGEE. Trimming cost V 4 bases and J 6 bases, with 17 bases left between them. The CDR3 DNA reads as TGTGCCAGCAGCCTAGAATGGGGGGGGCGCGAGCAGTACTTC. Its protein product is CASSLEWGGREQYF.

The chain has TRBV7-6 and TRBJ2-1, with 7 nucleotides matching TRBD2. Germline lookup yields CDR1 SGHVS and CDR2 FNYEAQ. Trimming cost V 1 base and J 4 bases; bases outside gene matches: 4. This CDR3 comprises 15 residues. The CDR3: CASSLVSGGYNEQFF. The CDR3 DNA reads as TGTGCCAGCAGCTTAGTCTCCGGGGGGTACAATGAGCAGTTCTTC. Supplemented by reference TRBV7-6 and TRBJ2-1, the full variable domain reads GAGVSQSPRYKVTKRGQDVALRCDPISGHVSLYWYRQALGQGPEFLTYFNYEAQQDKSGLPNDRFSAERPEGSISTLTIQRTEQRDSAMYRCASSLVSGGYNEQFFGPGTRLTVL.

This chain connects TRBV24-1 to TRBJ1-2, with D perhaps TRBD1 (6 bases). The V and J ends lost 6 bases and 0 bases respectively, with 13 bases between them. The CDR3 spans 15 residues. Germline V lookup: CDR1 KGHDR, CDR2 SFDVKD. The CDR3 coding sequence is TGTGCCACCAGTAAAAGCAGGGGACCTAACTATGGCTACACCTTC. It specifies CATSKSRGPNYGYTF.

The V gene is TRBV19, the J gene TRBJ1-2; maybe TRBD1 (5 bases). CDR1 and CDR2 from the germline V gene are LNHDA and SQIVND (reference sequence). Trimming stripped 5 bases from V and 6 bases from J, with 10 bases between. This CDR3 comprises 12 residues. DNA of the CDR3: TGTGCCAGTAGTTTCCGGGGCAATGGCTACACCTTC. Its protein is CASSFRGNGYTF.

The V gene is TRBV19, the J gene TRBJ2-5, with 9 bases identical to TRBD1. Trimming at V came to 5 bases and at J to 8 bases, leaving 6 bases not matched to a gene. This CDR3 is built from 13 residues. CDR1 is LNHDA and CDR2 is SQIVND in the germline V gene (reference sequence). The CDR3 DNA follows: TGTGCCAGTAGTGTCGACAGGGGGGTCACCCAGTACTTC. Its protein is CASSVDRGVTQYF.

The chain carries TRBV2 and TRBJ1-2, with 10 bases that match TRBD1. Per the germline V gene, CDR1 is SNHLY and CDR2 is FYNNEI. The CDR3 has 13 residues. V trimming: 5 bases; J trimming: 12 bases; junction bases outside the gene matches: 9. The CDR3 nucleotides read TGTGCCAGCAGTCGGGACAGGGGCGTCTTTGACACCTTC. Its protein is CASSRDRGVFDTF.

This chain links TRBV5-1 with TRBJ2-3; 10 bases fit TRBD1. V lost 0 bases to trimming and J lost 5 bases; unmatched junction nucleotides: 3. The CDR3 runs to 15 residues. CDR1 SGHRS and CDR2 YFSETQ come from the germline V gene. The DNA for the CDR3 is TGCGCCAGCAGCTTGGCAGGGACAGGGGTAGATACGCAGTATTTT. Translation gives CASSLAGTGVDTQYF.

The chain's CDR3 is CASSYGLGSYNEQFF. CDR3 bases: TGTGCCAGCAGTTACGGCCTCGGCTCCTACAATGAGCAGTTCTTC. The chain couples TRBV6-2 or TRBV6-3 to TRBJ2-1; D is unclear. The germline CDR1 and CDR2 sequences are MNHEY and SVGEGT. The CDR3 has 15 residues. V was pared by 2 bases and J by 0 bases, with 8 bases between.